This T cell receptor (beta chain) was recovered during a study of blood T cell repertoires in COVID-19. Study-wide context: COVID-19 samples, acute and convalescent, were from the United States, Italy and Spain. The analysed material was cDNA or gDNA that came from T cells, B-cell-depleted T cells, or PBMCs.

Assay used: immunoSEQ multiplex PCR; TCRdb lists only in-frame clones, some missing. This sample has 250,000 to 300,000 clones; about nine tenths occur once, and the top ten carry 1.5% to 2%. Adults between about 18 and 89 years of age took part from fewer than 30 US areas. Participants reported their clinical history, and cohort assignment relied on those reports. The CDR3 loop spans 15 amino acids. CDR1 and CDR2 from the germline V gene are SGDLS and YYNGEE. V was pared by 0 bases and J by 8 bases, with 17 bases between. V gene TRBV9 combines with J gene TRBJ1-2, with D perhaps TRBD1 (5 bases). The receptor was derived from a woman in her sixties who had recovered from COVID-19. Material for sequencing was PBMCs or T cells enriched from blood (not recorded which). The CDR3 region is CASSVESTGVLGYTF. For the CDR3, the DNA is TGTGCCAGCAGCGTAGAGTCGACGGGGGTCCTAGGCTACACCTTC.